A selection of T cell receptor beta chains follows, all from one sample in a study of blood T cell repertoires in COVID-19. Data came from immunoSEQ multiplex PCR; TCRdb stores just in-frame clones and leaves some out. The sample has approximately 27,000 clones; about 90% are singletons. The specimen was peripheral blood. The receptor set was obtained from a woman aged 45-65 years with active COVID-19. CDR3s include the opening cysteine and the closing phenylalanine or tryptophan. The D gene is left open where the match is weak. A clone size is listed for some rows: how often the clone was seen (once, few, many), or a class if it is expanded.

d_gene: TRBD2
v_gene: TRBV27
abundance: once
j_gene: TRBJ2-3
CDR3nt: TGTGCCAGCAGTTCTGGGACTAGCGGGCCCACAGATACGCAGTATTTT
CDR3aa: CASSSGTSGPTDTQYF

d_gene: TRBD1
v_gene: TRBV19
abundance: -
j_gene: TRBJ1-5
CDR3nt: TGTGCCAGTAGAACAGGGGCTGGGAATCAGCCCCAGCATTTT
CDR3aa: CASRTGAGNQPQHF

d_gene: TRBD2
v_gene: TRBV25-1
abundance: few
j_gene: TRBJ2-7
CDR3nt: TGTGCCAGCAGTGAATTGGAACTAGCGGGATACGAGCAGTACTTC
CDR3aa: CASSELELAGYEQYF

d_gene: TRBD2
v_gene: TRBV27
abundance: -
j_gene: TRBJ2-7
CDR3nt: TGTGCCAGCAGTTATACTAGCGGTACCTACGAGCAGTACTTC
CDR3aa: CASSYTSGTYEQYF

d_gene: TRBD1
v_gene: TRBV19
abundance: -
j_gene: TRBJ2-7
CDR3nt: TGTGCCAGTAGTCCCGGGACAGGGAGTCTTGGAGAGCAGTACTTC
CDR3aa: CASSPGTGSLGEQYF

d_gene: -
v_gene: TRBV6-6
abundance: once
j_gene: TRBJ1-4
CDR3nt: TGTGCCAGCAGCGCGGGGGGGGTTAATGAAAAACTGTTTTTT
CDR3aa: CASSAGGVNEKLFF

d_gene: TRBD1
v_gene: TRBV28
abundance: few
j_gene: TRBJ2-5
CDR3nt: TGTGCCAGCAGTTTAATGGGGCAGGGGGCCCAAGAGACCCAGTACTTC
CDR3aa: CASSLMGQGAQETQYF

d_gene: TRBD2
v_gene: TRBV5-1
abundance: -
j_gene: TRBJ2-7
CDR3nt: TGCGCCAGCAGCTCCGGGACTAGCGGGAGAAGTAACGAGCAGTACTTC
CDR3aa: CASSSGTSGRSNEQYF

d_gene: TRBD1
v_gene: TRBV27
abundance: -
j_gene: TRBJ2-5
CDR3nt: TGTGCCAGCAGTTTAAAGGGACAGGGGGCAGGGGAGAAGACCCAGTACTTC
CDR3aa: CASSLKGQGAGEKTQYF

d_gene: -
v_gene: TRBV4-1
abundance: once
j_gene: TRBJ2-7
CDR3nt: TGCGCCAGCAGCCAAGTATATGGGGAGTTGGAGGACGAGCAGTACTTC
CDR3aa: CASSQVYGELEDEQYF

d_gene: -
v_gene: TRBV27
abundance: few
j_gene: TRBJ2-7
CDR3nt: TGTGCCAGCAGTTTATCCCGGGGGACCCCCTACGAGCAGTACTTC
CDR3aa: CASSLSRGTPYEQYF

d_gene: -
v_gene: TRBV5-4
abundance: -
j_gene: TRBJ1-4
CDR3nt: TGTGCCAGCAGCAATACAGGTGCAACTAATGAAAAACTGTTTTTT
CDR3aa: CASSNTGATNEKLFF

d_gene: -
v_gene: TRBV28
abundance: -
j_gene: TRBJ1-1
CDR3nt: TGTGCCAGCAGTCCTCGACAGGAGTTGAACACTGAAGCTTTCTTT
CDR3aa: CASSPRQELNTEAFF

d_gene: -
v_gene: TRBV28
abundance: -
j_gene: TRBJ1-5
CDR3nt: TGTGCCAGCAGAGAACACGGGTCCGTTCAGCCCCAGCATTTT
CDR3aa: CASREHGSVQPQHF

d_gene: -
v_gene: TRBV9
abundance: once
j_gene: TRBJ2-6
CDR3nt: TGTGCCAGCAGCGTAGGTTTCTCCTCTGGGGCCAACGTCCTGACTTTC
CDR3aa: CASSVGFSSGANVLTF

d_gene: TRBD2
v_gene: TRBV5-1
abundance: -
j_gene: TRBJ2-3
CDR3nt: TGCGCCAGCAGCTTCCTAGCGGGAGCCACAGATACGCAGTATTTT
CDR3aa: CASSFLAGATDTQYF

d_gene: TRBD1
v_gene: TRBV28
abundance: -
j_gene: TRBJ1-5
CDR3nt: TGTGCCAGCAGTTCCCCGACAGGGGGCAGTGTCAATCAGCCCCAGCATTTT
CDR3aa: CASSSPTGGSVNQPQHF

d_gene: -
v_gene: TRBV10-1
abundance: -
j_gene: TRBJ2-3
CDR3nt: TGCGCCAGCAGCTCTAGGAGCCCAGATACGCAGTATTTT
CDR3aa: CASSSRSPDTQYF

d_gene: -
v_gene: TRBV28
abundance: once
j_gene: TRBJ2-7
CDR3nt: TGTGCCAGCAGTTATCAGGGCAGGGGATCCTACGAGCAGTACTTC
CDR3aa: CASSYQGRGSYEQYF

d_gene: TRBD2
v_gene: TRBV9
abundance: -
j_gene: TRBJ2-1
CDR3nt: TGTGCCAGCAGCGCGGGACTAGCGGGAGTAAATGAGCAGTTCTTC
CDR3aa: CASSAGLAGVNEQFF

d_gene: TRBD2
v_gene: TRBV6-5
abundance: -
j_gene: TRBJ2-1
CDR3nt: TGTGCCAGCTACAGAGCGGGAAGCCACAATGAGCAGTTCTTC
CDR3aa: CASYRAGSHNEQFF

d_gene: -
v_gene: TRBV19
abundance: few
j_gene: TRBJ1-1
CDR3nt: TGTGCCAGTAGTAGGCAACGGGGAGGCACTGAAGCTTTCTTT
CDR3aa: CASSRQRGGTEAFF

d_gene: -
v_gene: TRBV29-1
abundance: once
j_gene: TRBJ1-1
CDR3nt: TGCAGCGTGGAGACGGCTGAAGCTTTCTTT
CDR3aa: CSVETAEAFF

d_gene: TRBD2
v_gene: TRBV19
abundance: -
j_gene: TRBJ2-1
CDR3nt: TGTGCCAGTAGTCCCTCGGGGGGTTCCTACAATGAGCAGTTCTTC
CDR3aa: CASSPSGGSYNEQFF

d_gene: -
v_gene: TRBV18
abundance: -
j_gene: TRBJ1-1
CDR3nt: TGTGCCAGCTCACCAGTGGCACCAGGCACCACTGAAGCTTTCTTT
CDR3aa: CASSPVAPGTTEAFF

d_gene: TRBD1
v_gene: TRBV28
abundance: -
j_gene: TRBJ1-2
CDR3nt: TGTGCCAGCCTAGGGACAGGGGACTATGGCTACACCTTC
CDR3aa: CASLGTGDYGYTF

d_gene: -
v_gene: TRBV3-1/TRBV3-2
abundance: -
j_gene: TRBJ1-1
CDR3nt: TGTGCCAGCAGCTCAGAGGCGGGTACTGAAGCTTTCTTT
CDR3aa: CASSSEAGTEAFF

d_gene: -
v_gene: TRBV28
abundance: -
j_gene: TRBJ1-4
CDR3nt: TGTGCCAGCAGACGTGCAGGGGAAAATGAAAAACTGTTTTTT
CDR3aa: CASRRAGENEKLFF

d_gene: TRBD2
v_gene: TRBV27
abundance: -
j_gene: TRBJ2-7
CDR3nt: TGTGCCAGCAGTTTCAGCGGGAACTACGAGCAGTACTTC
CDR3aa: CASSFSGNYEQYF

d_gene: -
v_gene: TRBV4-1
abundance: -
j_gene: TRBJ1-4
CDR3nt: TGCGCCAGCAGCCAAGAACGGGGGGAGGGTGAAAAACTGTTTTTT
CDR3aa: CASSQERGEGEKLFF

d_gene: -
v_gene: TRBV28
abundance: -
j_gene: TRBJ1-5
CDR3nt: TGTGCCAGCAGTTTTTCCAGGGCAAACAATCAGCCCCAGCATTTT
CDR3aa: CASSFSRANNQPQHF